One T cell receptor (beta chain) is described in this entry. Its matching antigen is unknown. This specimen comes from a study of T-cell reconstitution after alpha-beta-depleted transplantation in children. Regarding the study as a whole: Newly made T cells mostly supplied T-cell counts and diversity one year after transplant.

Molecular barcoding with unique molecular identifiers was used for the TCRbeta library. TCRdb re-called the PCR reads with MiXCR, one entry per CDR3 protein. This table holds 300,000 to 400,000 distinct CDR3 sequences, roughly 17% found once. The CDR3 covers 13 residues. The germline gives CDR1 LGHDT, CDR2 YNNKEL (reference sequence). Trimming shortened V by 6 bases and J by 0 bases, and 8 bases separated the two germline ends. The receptor's source is a male patient between 2 and 10 years old who had a stem cell transplant for acute lymphoblastic leukemia, so the T cells may come from the graft donor. Sample: PBMCs, mostly from graft donor cells, taken 360 days after TCRalphabeta/CD19-depleted stem cell transplant. The chain employs TRBV3-1 and TRBJ1-1; D is unresolved. The DNA of the CDR3 is TGTGCCAGCAGTACCCACTTGAACACTGAAGCTTTCTTT. This encodes CASSTHLNTEAFF.